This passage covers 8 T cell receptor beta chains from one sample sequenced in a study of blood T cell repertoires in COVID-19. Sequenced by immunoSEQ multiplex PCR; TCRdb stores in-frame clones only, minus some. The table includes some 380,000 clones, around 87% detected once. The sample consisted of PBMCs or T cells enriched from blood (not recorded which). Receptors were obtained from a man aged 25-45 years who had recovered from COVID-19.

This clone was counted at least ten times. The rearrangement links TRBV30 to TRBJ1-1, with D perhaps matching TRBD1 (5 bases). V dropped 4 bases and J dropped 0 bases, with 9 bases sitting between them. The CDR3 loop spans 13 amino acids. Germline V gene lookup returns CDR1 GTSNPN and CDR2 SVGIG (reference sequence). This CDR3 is CAWNGGMNTEAFF. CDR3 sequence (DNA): TGTGCCTGGAACGGGGGGATGAACACTGAAGCTTTCTTT.

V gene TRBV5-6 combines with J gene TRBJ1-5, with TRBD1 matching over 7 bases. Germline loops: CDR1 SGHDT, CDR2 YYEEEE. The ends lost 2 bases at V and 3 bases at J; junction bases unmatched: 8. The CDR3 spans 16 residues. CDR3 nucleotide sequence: TGTGCCAGCAGCTTCAGAGTCACAGGGGACAATCAGCCCCAGCATTTT. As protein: CASSFRVTGDNQPQHF.

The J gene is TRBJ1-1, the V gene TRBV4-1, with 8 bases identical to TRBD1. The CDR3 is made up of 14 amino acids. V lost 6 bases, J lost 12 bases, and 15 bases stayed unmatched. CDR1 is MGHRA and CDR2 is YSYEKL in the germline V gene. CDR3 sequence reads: CASRPNAGGDLTFF. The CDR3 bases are TGCGCCAGCAGACCTAACGCAGGGGGCGATTTAACTTTCTTT.

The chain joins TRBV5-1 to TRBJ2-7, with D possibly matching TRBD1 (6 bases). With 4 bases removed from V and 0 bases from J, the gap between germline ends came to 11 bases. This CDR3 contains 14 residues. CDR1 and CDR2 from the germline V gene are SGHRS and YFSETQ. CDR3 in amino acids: CASSTQGSSYEQYF. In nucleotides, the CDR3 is TGCGCCAGCAGCACACAGGGAAGCTCCTACGAGCAGTACTTC.

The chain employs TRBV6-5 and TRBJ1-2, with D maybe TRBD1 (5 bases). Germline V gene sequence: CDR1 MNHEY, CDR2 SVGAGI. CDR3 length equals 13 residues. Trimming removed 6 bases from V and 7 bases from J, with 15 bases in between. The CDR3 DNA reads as TGTGCCAGCAGACTAACGGGGACTATTGGCTACACCTTC. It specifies CASRLTGTIGYTF.

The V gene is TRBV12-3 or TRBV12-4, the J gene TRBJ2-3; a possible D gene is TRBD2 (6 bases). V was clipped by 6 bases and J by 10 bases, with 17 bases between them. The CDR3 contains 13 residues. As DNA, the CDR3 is TGTGCCAGCAGCACCGGGAGAAGGACTTCGCAGTATTTT. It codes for CASSTGRRTSQYF.

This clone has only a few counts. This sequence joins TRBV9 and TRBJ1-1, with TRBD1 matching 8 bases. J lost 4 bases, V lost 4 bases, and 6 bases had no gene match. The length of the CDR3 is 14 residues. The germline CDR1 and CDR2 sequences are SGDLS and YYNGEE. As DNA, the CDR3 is TGTGCCAGCAGCCCCAATACAGGGGGCACTGAAGCTTTCTTT. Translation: CASSPNTGGTEAFF. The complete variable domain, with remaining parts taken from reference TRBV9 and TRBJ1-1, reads DSGVTQTPKHLITATGQRVTLRCSPRSGDLSVYWYQQSLDQGLQFLIQYYNGEERAKGNILERFSAQQFPDLHSELNLSSLELGDSALYFCASSPNTGGTEAFFGQGTRLTVV.

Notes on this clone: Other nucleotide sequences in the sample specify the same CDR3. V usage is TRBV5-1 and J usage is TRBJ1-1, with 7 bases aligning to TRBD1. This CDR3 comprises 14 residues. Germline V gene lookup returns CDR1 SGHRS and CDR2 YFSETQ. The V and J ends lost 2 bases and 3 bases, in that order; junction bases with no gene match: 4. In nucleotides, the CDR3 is TGCGCCAGCAGCTTTGGGGACAGCTACACTGAAGCTTTCTTT. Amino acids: CASSFGDSYTEAFF.